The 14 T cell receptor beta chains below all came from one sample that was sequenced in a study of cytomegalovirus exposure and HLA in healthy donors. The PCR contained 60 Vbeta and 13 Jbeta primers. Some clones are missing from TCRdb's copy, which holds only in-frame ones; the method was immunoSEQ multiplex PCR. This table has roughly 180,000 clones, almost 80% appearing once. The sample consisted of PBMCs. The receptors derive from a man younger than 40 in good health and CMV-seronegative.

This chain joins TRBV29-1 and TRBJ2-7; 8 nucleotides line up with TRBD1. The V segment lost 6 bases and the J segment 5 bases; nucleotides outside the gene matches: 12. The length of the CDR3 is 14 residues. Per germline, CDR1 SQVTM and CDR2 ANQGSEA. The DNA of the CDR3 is TGCAGCGTGGGTGTGACAGGGGCCGACCACGAGCAGTACTTC. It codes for CSVGVTGADHEQYF.

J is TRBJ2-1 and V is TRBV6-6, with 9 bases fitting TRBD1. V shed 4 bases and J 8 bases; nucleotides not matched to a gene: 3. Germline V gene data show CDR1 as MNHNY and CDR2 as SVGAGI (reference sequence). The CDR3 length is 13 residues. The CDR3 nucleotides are TGTGCCAGCAGTTCCGGGACAGGGTATGAGCAGTTCTTC. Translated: CASSSGTGYEQFF.

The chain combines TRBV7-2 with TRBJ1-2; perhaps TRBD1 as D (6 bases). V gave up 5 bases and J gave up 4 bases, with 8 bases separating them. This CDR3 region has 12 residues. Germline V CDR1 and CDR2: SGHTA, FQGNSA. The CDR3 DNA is TGTGCCAGCAGCAAGGGGGTCTATGGCTACACCTTC. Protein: CASSKGVYGYTF.

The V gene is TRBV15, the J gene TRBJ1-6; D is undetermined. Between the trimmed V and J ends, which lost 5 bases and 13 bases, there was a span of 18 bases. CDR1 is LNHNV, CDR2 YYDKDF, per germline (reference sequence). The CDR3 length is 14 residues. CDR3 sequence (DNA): TGTGCCACCAGCGGATCGGGAGGGAAGGCGCCCCTCCACTTT. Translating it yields CATSGSGGKAPLHF.

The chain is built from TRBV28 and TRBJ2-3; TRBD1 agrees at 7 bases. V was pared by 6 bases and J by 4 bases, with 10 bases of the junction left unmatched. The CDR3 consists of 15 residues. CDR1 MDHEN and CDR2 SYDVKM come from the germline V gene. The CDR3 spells CASSHRGDNPDTQYF. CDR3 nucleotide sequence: TGTGCCAGCAGCCACAGGGGAGATAACCCAGATACGCAGTATTTT.

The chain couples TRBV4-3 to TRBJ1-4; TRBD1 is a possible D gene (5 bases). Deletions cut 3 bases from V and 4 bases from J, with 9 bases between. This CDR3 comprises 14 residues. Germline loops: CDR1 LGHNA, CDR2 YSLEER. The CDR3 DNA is TGCGCCAGCAGCCAGTCACAGGATAATGAAAAACTGTTTTTT. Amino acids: CASSQSQDNEKLFF.

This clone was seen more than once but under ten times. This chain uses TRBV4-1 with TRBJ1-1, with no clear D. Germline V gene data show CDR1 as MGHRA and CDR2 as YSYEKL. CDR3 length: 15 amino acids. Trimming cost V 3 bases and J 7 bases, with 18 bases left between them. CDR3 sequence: CASSQGRRATFEAFF. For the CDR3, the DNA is TGCGCCAGCAGCCAGGGAAGGCGGGCAACCTTTGAAGCTTTCTTT.

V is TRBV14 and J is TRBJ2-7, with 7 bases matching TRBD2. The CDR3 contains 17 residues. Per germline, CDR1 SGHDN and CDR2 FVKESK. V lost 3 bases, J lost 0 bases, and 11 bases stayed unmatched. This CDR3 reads CASSQKRSSGDSYEQYF. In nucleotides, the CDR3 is TGTGCCAGCAGCCAGAAAAGGTCTAGCGGTGACTCCTACGAGCAGTACTTC. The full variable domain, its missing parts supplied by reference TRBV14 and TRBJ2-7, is EAGVTQFPSHSVIEKGQTVTLRCDPISGHDNLYWYRRVMGKEIKFLLHFVKESKQDESGMPNNRFLAERTGGTYSTLKVQPAELEDSGVYFCASSQKRSSGDSYEQYFGPGTRLTVT.

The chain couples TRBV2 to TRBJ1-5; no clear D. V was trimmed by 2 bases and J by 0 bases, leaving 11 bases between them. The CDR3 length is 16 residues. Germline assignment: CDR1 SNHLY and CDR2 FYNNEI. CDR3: CASSEWSGGSNQPQHF. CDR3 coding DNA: TGTGCCAGCAGTGAATGGTCAGGTGGTAGCAATCAGCCCCAGCATTTT.

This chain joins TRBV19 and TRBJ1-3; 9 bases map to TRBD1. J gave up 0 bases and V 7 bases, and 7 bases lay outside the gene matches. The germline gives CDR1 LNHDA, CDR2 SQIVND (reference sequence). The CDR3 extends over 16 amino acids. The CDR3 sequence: CASTPDRGFSGNTIYF. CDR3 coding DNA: TGTGCCAGTACCCCGGACAGGGGTTTCTCTGGAAACACCATATATTTT. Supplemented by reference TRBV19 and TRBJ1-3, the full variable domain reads DGGITQSPKYLFRKEGQNVTLSCEQNLNHDAMYWYRQDPGQGLRLIYYSQIVNDFQKGDIAEGYSVSREKKESFPLTVTSAQKNPTAFYLCASTPDRGFSGNTIYFGEGSWLTVV.

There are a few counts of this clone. The CDR3 DNA is TGTGCCAGCAGTTCAGGACTAGCGAAAGAGACCCAGTACTTC. Protein sequence: CASSSGLAKETQYF. The V gene is TRBV6-6, the J gene TRBJ2-5; TRBD2 matches at 9 bases. From germline, CDR1 is MNHNY and CDR2 SVGAGI (reference sequence). This CDR3 has 14 amino acids. Trimming removed 4 bases from V and 3 bases from J; junction bases left unmatched: 3.

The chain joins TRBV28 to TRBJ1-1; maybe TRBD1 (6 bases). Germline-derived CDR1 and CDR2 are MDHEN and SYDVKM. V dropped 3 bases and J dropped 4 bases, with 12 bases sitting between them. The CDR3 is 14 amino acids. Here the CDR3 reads CASSLDSSGTEAFF. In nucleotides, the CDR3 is TGTGCCAGCAGTTTGGACAGCTCGGGCACTGAAGCTTTCTTT.

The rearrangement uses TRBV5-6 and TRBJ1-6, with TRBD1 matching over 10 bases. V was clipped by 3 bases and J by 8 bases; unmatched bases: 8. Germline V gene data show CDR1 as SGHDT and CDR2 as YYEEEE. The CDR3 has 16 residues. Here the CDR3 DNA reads TGTGCCAGCAGCTCCGGGACAGGGGTTATTTATTCACCCCTCCACTTT. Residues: CASSSGTGVIYSPLHF.

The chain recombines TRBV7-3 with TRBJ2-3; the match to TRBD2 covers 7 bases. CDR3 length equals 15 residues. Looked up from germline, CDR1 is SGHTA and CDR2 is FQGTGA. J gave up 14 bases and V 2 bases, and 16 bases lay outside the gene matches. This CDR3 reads CASSLSSAGGSRRYF. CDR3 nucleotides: TGTGCCAGCAGCTTATCGTCGGCAGGCGGGAGTAGAAGGTATTTT.